The present T cell receptor beta chain was sequenced within a study of CD8 T cells in ankylosing spondylitis. Whole-study findings and limits: Several highly homologous variants made up a TCR beta motif, and this motif appeared characteristic of ankylosing spondylitis blood. Reportedly, disease-linked clones are significantly enriched in ankylosing spondylitis patients' matched synovial fluid.

TCRdb fed the 5' RACE reads into MiXCR, producing one record per CDR3 protein. This table holds a few hundred thousand distinct CDR3 sequences, less than 25% found once. This clonotype was detected only a few times. Its antigen is currently unknown. The CDR3 is 16 amino acids. V was pared by 3 bases and J by 0 bases, with 15 bases between. In germline, CDR1 is SGHDT, CDR2 YYEEEE. The TCR was taken from a female donor with ankylosing spondylitis or in good health (not recorded which). Sequenced material: blood, either unsorted or a sorted T cell fraction (not recorded which). The V and J genes are TRBV5-6 and TRBJ1-2; D gene ambiguous. The CDR3 loop is CASSSSLYEANYGYTF. DNA of the CDR3: TGTGCCAGCAGCTCCTCTCTTTATGAAGCTAACTATGGCTACACCTTC.